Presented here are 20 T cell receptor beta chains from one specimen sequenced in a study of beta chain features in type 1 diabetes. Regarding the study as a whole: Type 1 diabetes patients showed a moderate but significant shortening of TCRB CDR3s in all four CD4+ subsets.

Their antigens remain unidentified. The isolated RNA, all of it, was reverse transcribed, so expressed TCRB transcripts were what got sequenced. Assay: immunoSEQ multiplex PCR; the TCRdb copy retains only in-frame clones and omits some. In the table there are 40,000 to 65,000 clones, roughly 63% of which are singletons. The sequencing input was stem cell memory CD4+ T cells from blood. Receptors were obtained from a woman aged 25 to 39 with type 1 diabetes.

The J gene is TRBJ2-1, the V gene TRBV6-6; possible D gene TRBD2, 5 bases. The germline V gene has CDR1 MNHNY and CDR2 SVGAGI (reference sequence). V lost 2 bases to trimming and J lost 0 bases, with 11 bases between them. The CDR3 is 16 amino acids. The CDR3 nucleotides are TGTGCCAGCAGTTACCCAGAGCGGAGCTCCTACAATGAGCAGTTCTTC. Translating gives CASSYPERSSYNEQFF.

The CDR3 DNA follows: TGTGCCAGCAGCCATAGACAGGGGGTCTCCTACAATGAGCAGTTCTTC. Translating it yields CASSHRQGVSYNEQFF. J is TRBJ2-1 and V is TRBV7-2; 9 nucleotides align to TRBD1. J lost 0 bases, V lost 5 bases, and 5 bases had no gene match. The CDR3 length is 16 residues. Looked up from germline, CDR1 is SGHTA and CDR2 is FQGNSA. The entire variable domain, with the rest obtained from reference TRBV7-2 and TRBJ2-1, is as follows: GAGVSQSPSNKVTEKGKDVELRCDPISGHTALYWYRQSLGQGLEFLIYFQGNSAPDKSGLPSDRFSAERTGGSVSTLTIQRTQQEDSAVYLCASSHRQGVSYNEQFFGPGTRLTVL.

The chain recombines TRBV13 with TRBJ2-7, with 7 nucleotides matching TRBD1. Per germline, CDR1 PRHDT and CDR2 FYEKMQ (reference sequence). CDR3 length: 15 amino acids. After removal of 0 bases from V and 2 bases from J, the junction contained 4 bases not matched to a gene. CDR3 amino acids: CASSLGNRGPYEQYF. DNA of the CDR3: TGTGCCAGCAGCTTAGGAAACAGGGGCCCCTACGAGCAGTACTTC.

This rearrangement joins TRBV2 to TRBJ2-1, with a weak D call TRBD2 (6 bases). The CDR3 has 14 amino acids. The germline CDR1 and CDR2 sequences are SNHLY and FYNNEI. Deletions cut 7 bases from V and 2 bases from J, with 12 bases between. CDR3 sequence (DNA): TGTGCCAGCAACCGGGAGATAACCTACAATGAGCAGTTCTTC. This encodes CASNREITYNEQFF.

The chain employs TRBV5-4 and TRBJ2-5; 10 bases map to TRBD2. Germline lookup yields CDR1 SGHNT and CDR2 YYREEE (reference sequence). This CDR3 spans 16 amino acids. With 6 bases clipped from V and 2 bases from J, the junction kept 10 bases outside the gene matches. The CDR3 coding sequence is TGTGCCAGCACTCCTAGCGGGAGATCGTGGCAAGAGACCCAGTACTTC. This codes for CASTPSGRSWQETQYF.

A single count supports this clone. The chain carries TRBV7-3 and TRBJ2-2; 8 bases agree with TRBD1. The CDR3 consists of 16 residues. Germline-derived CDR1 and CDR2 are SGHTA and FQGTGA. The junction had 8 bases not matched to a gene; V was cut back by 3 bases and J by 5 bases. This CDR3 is CASSFRGQVGTGELFF. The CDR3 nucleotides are TGTGCCAGCAGCTTCCGGGGACAGGTTGGGACCGGGGAGCTGTTTTTT.

The CDR3: CASSQARLVGEQYF. CDR3 in DNA: TGTGCCAGCAGCCAAGCCCGACTGGTAGGCGAGCAGTACTTC. The chain couples TRBV14 to TRBJ2-7; D uncertain. This CDR3 region has 14 residues. The V and J ends lost 1 base and 6 bases respectively, with 13 bases between them. Germline V lookup: CDR1 SGHDN, CDR2 FVKESK.

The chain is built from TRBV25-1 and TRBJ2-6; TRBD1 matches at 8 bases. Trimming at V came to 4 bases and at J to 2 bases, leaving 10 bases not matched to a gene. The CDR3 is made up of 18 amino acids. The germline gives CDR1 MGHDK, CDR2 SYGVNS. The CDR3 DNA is TGTGCCAGCAGTGGTCTAGGACAGGGAGTCGCTGGGGCCAACGTCCTGACTTTC. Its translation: CASSGLGQGVAGANVLTF.

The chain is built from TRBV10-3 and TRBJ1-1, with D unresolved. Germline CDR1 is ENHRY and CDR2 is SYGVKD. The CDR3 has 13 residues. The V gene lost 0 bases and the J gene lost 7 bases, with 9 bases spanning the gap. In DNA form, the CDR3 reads TGTGCCATCAGTGAGTCCCGAGATAATGAAGCTTTCTTT. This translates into CAISESRDNEAFF.

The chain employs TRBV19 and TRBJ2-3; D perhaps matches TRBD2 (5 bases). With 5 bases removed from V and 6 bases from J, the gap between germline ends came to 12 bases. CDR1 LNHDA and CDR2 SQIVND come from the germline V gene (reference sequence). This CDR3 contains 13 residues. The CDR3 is CASSPPRRDTQYF. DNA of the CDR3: TGTGCCAGTAGTCCGCCCCGGAGGGATACGCAGTATTTT.

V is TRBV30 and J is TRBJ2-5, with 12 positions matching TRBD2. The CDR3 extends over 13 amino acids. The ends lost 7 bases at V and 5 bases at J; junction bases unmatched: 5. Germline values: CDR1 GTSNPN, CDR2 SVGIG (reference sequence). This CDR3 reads CASSGRARETQYF. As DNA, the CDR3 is TGTGCCTCTAGCGGGAGGGCCCGGGAGACCCAGTACTTC.

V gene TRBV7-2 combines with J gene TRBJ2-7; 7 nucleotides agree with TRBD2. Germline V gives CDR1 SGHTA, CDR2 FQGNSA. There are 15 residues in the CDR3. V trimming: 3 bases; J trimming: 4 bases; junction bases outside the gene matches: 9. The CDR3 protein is CASSLAGGSWYEQYF. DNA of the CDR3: TGTGCCAGCAGCTTGGCCGGCGGGAGTTGGTACGAGCAGTACTTC. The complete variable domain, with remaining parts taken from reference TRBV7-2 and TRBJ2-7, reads GAGVSQSPSNKVTEKGKDVELRCDPISGHTALYWYRQSLGQGLEFLIYFQGNSAPDKSGLPSDRFSAERTGGSVSTLTIQRTQQEDSAVYLCASSLAGGSWYEQYFGPGTRLTVT.

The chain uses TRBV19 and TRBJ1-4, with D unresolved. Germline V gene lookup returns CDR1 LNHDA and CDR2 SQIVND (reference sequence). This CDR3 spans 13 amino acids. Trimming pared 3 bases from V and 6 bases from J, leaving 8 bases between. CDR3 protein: CASSMFSDEKLFF. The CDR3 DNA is TGTGCCAGTAGTATGTTCAGTGATGAAAAACTGTTTTTT.

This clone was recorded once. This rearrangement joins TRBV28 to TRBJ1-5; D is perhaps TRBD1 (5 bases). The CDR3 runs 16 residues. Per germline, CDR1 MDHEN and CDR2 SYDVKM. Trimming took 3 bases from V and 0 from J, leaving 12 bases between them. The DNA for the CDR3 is TGTGCCAGCAGTTTTGGACACGCGCCTAGCAATCAGCCCCAGCATTTT. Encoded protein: CASSFGHAPSNQPQHF. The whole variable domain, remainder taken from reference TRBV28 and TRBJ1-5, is DVKVTQSSRYLVKRTGEKVFLECVQDMDHENMFWYRQDPGLGLRLIYFSYDVKMKEKGDIPEGYSVSREKKERFSLILESASTNQTSMYLCASSFGHAPSNQPQHFGDGTRLSIL.

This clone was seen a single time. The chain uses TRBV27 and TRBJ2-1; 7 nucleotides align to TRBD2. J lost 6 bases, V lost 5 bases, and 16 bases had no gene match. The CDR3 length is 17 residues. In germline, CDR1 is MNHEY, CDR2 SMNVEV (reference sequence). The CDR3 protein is CASSHMVGTGRFNEQFF. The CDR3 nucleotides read TGTGCCAGCAGTCATATGGTGGGAACCGGGAGGTTCAATGAGCAGTTCTTC.

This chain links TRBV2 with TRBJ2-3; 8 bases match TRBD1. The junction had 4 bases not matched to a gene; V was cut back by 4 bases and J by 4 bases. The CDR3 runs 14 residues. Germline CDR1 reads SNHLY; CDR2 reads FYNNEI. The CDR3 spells CASSGQGMADTQYF. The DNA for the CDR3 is TGTGCCAGCAGTGGACAGGGGATGGCAGATACGCAGTATTTT.

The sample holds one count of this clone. CDR3 nucleotide sequence: TGTGCCAGCAGTCAGGGGGCTGTGGAGACCCAGTACTTC. This sequence encodes CASSQGAVETQYF. The chain is built from TRBV28 and TRBJ2-5, with 8 bases that match TRBD1. V lost 5 bases and J lost 5; bases outside the gene matches: 4. The CDR3 is 13 amino acids. The germline CDR1 and CDR2 sequences are MDHEN and SYDVKM.

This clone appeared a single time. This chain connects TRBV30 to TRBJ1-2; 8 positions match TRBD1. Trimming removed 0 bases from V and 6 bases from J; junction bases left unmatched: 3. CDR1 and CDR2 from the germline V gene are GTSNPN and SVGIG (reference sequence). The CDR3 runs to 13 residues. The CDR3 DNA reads TGTGCCTGGAGTGTAGCAGGGGGCAATGGCTACACCTTC. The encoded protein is CAWSVAGGNGYTF.

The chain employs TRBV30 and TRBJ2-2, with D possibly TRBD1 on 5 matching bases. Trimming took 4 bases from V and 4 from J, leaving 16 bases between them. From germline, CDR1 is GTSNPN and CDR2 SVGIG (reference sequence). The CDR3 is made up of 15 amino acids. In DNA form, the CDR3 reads TGTGCCTGGACTCCCCTTGTCAGGGCCACCGGGGAGCTGTTTTTT. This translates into CAWTPLVRATGELFF.

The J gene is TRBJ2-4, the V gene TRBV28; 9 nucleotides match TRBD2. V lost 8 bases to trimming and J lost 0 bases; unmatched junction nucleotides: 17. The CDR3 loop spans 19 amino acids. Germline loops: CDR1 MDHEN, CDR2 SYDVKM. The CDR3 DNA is TGTGCCAGCCCTAAAGCTGCCTCCCGACTAGCGGTAGCCAAAAACATTCAGTACTTC. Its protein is CASPKAASRLAVAKNIQYF.